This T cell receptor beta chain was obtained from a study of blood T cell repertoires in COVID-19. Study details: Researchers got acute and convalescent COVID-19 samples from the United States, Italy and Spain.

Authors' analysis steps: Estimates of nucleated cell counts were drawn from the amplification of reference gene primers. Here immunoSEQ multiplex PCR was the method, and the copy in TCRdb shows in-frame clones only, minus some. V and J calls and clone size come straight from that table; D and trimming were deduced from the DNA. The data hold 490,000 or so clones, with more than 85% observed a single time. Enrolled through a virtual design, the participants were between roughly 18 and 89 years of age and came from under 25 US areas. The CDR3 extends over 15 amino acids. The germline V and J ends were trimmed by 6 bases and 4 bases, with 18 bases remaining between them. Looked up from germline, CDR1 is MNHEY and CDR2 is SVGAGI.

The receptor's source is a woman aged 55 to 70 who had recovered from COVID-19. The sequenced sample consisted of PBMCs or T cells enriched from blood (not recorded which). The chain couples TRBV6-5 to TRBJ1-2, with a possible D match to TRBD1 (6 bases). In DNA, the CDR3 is TGTGCCAGCAGCCGCCCCTGGGACACCTTCTATGGCTACACCTTC. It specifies CASSRPWDTFYGYTF.